This entry lists 25 T cell receptor beta chains sequenced from one sample in a study of blood T cell repertoires in COVID-19. The assay was immunoSEQ multiplex PCR, and TCRdb's table has in-frame clones only and misses some. The sample carries around 180,000 clones, roughly 88% recorded once. Sequenced material: peripheral blood. These receptors originate from a human donor with active or convalescent COVID-19. The donor label of this sample is uncertain.

This chain connects TRBV27 to TRBJ2-5, with 14 bases fitting TRBD2. With 3 bases clipped from V and 5 bases from J, the junction kept 26 bases outside the gene matches. Germline V gene lookup returns CDR1 MNHEY and CDR2 SMNVEV (reference sequence). The length of the CDR3 is 23 residues. The CDR3 loop is CASSFRPSSPGLAGAEIWETQYF. CDR3 sequence (DNA): TGTGCCAGCAGTTTCCGTCCTTCCTCTCCGGGACTAGCGGGGGCCGAGATCTGGGAGACCCAGTACTTC.

A remark on this clone: Other DNA sequences from this sample encode an identical CDR3 as well. The chain is built from TRBV4-1 and TRBJ2-3; a possible D gene is TRBD2 (5 bases). V was clipped by 4 bases and J by 4 bases, with 18 bases between them. Germline CDR1 MGHRA, CDR2 YSYEKL. This CDR3 is built from 16 residues. The CDR3 DNA reads TGCGCCAGCAGCCCGACACTAGATAGGCCGGCAGATACGCAGTATTTT. Residues: CASSPTLDRPADTQYF.

CDR3 region: CAWMRSGANVLTF. The DNA for the CDR3 is TGTGCCTGGATGAGGTCTGGGGCCAACGTCCTGACTTTC. The V call is TRBV30, the J call TRBJ2-6; D gene unclear. V was shortened by 4 bases and J by 1 base, with 5 bases between the two germline ends. Per the germline V gene, CDR1 is GTSNPN and CDR2 is SVGIG (reference sequence). This CDR3 is 13 amino acids long.

This clone was counted only a few times. The V and J genes are TRBV4-3 and TRBJ1-2, with D possibly being TRBD1 (5 bases). CDR3 length: 15 amino acids. The ends were cut back, 0 bases at V and 7 bases at J, with 15 bases in the middle. Germline values: CDR1 LGHNA, CDR2 YSLEER. The CDR3 DNA follows: TGCGCCAGCAGCCAAGACCCGGCAGGGAGGGGTGGCTACACCTTC. This codes for CASSQDPAGRGGYTF.

The J gene is TRBJ2-6, the V gene TRBV4-1; 8 bases match TRBD2. CDR1 and CDR2 (germline): MGHRA, YSYEKL. The CDR3 has 19 amino acids. The junction had 11 bases not matched to a gene; V was cut back by 0 bases and J by 4 bases. For the CDR3, the DNA is TGCGCCAGCAGCCAAGATGGAACGGGAGGGCTGGCCGGGGCCAACGTCCTGACTTTC. Protein product: CASSQDGTGGLAGANVLTF.

The rearrangement joins TRBV5-1 to TRBJ1-3, with 7 bases aligning to TRBD1. J lost 2 bases, V lost 1 base, and 6 bases had no gene match. CDR3 length: 16 residues. CDR1 SGHRS and CDR2 YFSETQ come from the germline V gene. The CDR3 DNA sequence: TGCGCCAGCAGCTTGACTCCGACAGGGACTGGAAACACCATATATTTT. It translates to CASSLTPTGTGNTIYF.

This sequence joins TRBV5-4 and TRBJ2-5, with D possibly matching TRBD1 (6 bases). Germline lookup yields CDR1 SGHNT and CDR2 YYREEE (reference sequence). CDR3 size: 15 residues. V gave up 4 bases and J gave up 5 bases, with 18 bases separating them. CDR3 coding DNA: TGTGCCAGCAGCCCCCAATTAGGGCAGGGGGAGACCCAGTACTTC. Protein sequence: CASSPQLGQGETQYF. Full variable domain (missing parts from reference TRBV5-4 and TRBJ2-5): ETGVTQSPTHLIKTRGQQVTLRCSSQSGHNTVSWYQQALGQGPQFIFQYYREEENGRGNFPPRFSGLQFPNYSSELNVNALELDDSALYLCASSPQLGQGETQYFGPGTRLLVL.

A single count supports this clone. The gene calls are TRBV5-1 and TRBJ2-7; 7 nucleotides agree with TRBD1. The V segment lost 4 bases and the J segment 5 bases; nucleotides outside the gene matches: 9. Germline lookup yields CDR1 SGHRS and CDR2 YFSETQ. The CDR3 totals 14 residues. In DNA form, the CDR3 reads TGCGCCAGCAGCGGTGGGACAGTCCGTGACGAGCAGTACTTC. Its translation is CASSGGTVRDEQYF.

This chain uses TRBV6-5 with TRBJ1-5; TRBD1 is a possible D gene (6 bases). Between the trimmed V and J ends, which lost 8 bases and 5 bases, there was a span of 13 bases. CDR1 and CDR2 from the germline V gene are MNHEY and SVGAGI. The CDR3 loop spans 13 amino acids. The CDR3 DNA reads as TGTGCCAGCGAGGATCAGGGGTATCAGCCCCAGCATTTT. Encoded protein: CASEDQGYQPQHF.

V and J are TRBV6-5 and TRBJ2-7; 9 bases fit TRBD1. The CDR3 spans 13 residues. With V trimmed by 8 bases and J by 4 bases, 6 bases remained unmatched. Germline CDR1 MNHEY, CDR2 SVGAGI. The CDR3 sequence: CASGGTGSYEQYF. The CDR3 DNA sequence: TGTGCCAGCGGAGGGACAGGGTCTTACGAGCAGTACTTC.

This clone was counted once. The rearrangement links TRBV5-6 to TRBJ2-3, with 8 nucleotides matching TRBD2. Germline CDR1 reads SGHDT; CDR2 reads YYEEEE. Trimming at V came to 2 bases and at J to 0 bases, leaving 5 bases not matched to a gene. CDR3 length equals 16 residues. CDR3 sequence: CASSFRRGDSTDTQYF. CDR3 DNA: TGTGCCAGCAGCTTTAGGCGGGGGGACAGCACAGATACGCAGTATTTT.

The chain joins TRBV10-3 to TRBJ2-5, with D perhaps TRBD1 (5 bases). This CDR3 has 20 residues. Germline V gives CDR1 ENHRY, CDR2 SYGVKD. The V end was cut by 0 bases, the J end by 4 bases, with 27 bases between. The CDR3 loop reads CAISESTGRRLTAPGETQYF. For the CDR3, the DNA is TGTGCCATCAGTGAGTCCACCGGCCGAAGGTTGACAGCCCCAGGAGAGACCCAGTACTTC.

The chain employs TRBV7-2 and TRBJ2-7, with 8 nucleotides matching TRBD1. The CDR3 has 15 amino acids. CDR1 is SGHTA, CDR2 FQGNSA, per germline. V shed 5 bases and J 0 bases; nucleotides not matched to a gene: 6. The CDR3 DNA follows: TGTGCCAGCAGCCGGGACAGGAGGACCTCCTACGAGCAGTACTTC. It is translated as CASSRDRRTSYEQYF.

This chain joins TRBV21-1 and TRBJ1-5; the table's TRBD1 call for D was not verified on the DNA. TRBV21-1 is a listed pseudogene. This CDR3 spans 16 amino acids. CDR3 sequence: CASSKWSENSNQPQHF. For the CDR3, the DNA is TGTGCCAGCAGCAAATGGTCAGAAAATAGCAATCAGCCCCAGCATTTT.

This clone was seen only a few times. This chain links TRBV28 with TRBJ1-2; the match to TRBD1 covers 7 bases. The CDR3 contains 20 residues. V lost 5 bases, J lost 0 bases, and 21 bases stayed unmatched. Per the germline V gene, CDR1 is MDHEN and CDR2 is SYDVKM. The CDR3 DNA is TGTGCCAGCAGTCCCGCCCCAGACAGGGTGGGGAGAAGAGCTAACTATGGCTACACCTTC. Its translation: CASSPAPDRVGRRANYGYTF.

The CDR3 DNA reads TGCGCCAGCAGCTTGGGGACTAGCGGGAGCGGAGAGACCCAGTACTTC. It yields the protein CASSLGTSGSGETQYF. The chain has TRBV5-1 and TRBJ2-5, with 13 bases fitting TRBD2. Germline V gene data show CDR1 as SGHRS and CDR2 as YFSETQ. The CDR3 covers 16 residues. V shed 0 bases and J 4 bases; nucleotides not matched to a gene: 3.

The chain uses TRBV25-1 and TRBJ2-7; 7 nucleotides align to TRBD2. The germline gives CDR1 MGHDK, CDR2 SYGVNS. V lost 1 base and J lost 6; bases outside the gene matches: 6. The CDR3 sequence is 14 residues long. CDR3 sequence reads: CASSELSLAVEQYF. In DNA form, the CDR3 reads TGTGCCAGCAGTGAATTAAGCCTAGCGGTCGAGCAGTACTTC.

This chain uses TRBV5-4 with TRBJ1-4; D call uncertain. Germline V CDR1 and CDR2: SGHNT, YYREEE (reference sequence). The CDR3 spans 16 residues. The V and J ends lost 4 bases and 8 bases respectively, with 21 bases between them. The DNA for the CDR3 is TGTGCCAGCAGCCCCTCGTTAGCGGAGCCGGTGGAAAAACTGTTTTTT. Translated, it gives CASSPSLAEPVEKLFF.

This chain uses TRBV12-3 or TRBV12-4 with TRBJ1-1, with a weak D call TRBD1 (6 bases). The CDR3 runs to 12 residues. Trimming took off 6 bases at V and 8 bases at J, with 13 bases between the two ends. CDR3 in DNA: TGTGCCAGCAGCCGCCCGGACAGAGAAGCTTTCTTT. Translated, it gives CASSRPDREAFF.

The CDR3: CASSLGTGRETQYF. The DNA of the CDR3 is TGTGCCAGCAGCTTAGGGACAGGGAGAGAGACCCAGTACTTC. The chain carries TRBV7-3 and TRBJ2-5, with TRBD1 matching 9 bases. Germline V gene sequence: CDR1 SGHTA, CDR2 FQGTGA. V lost 2 bases to trimming and J lost 4 bases; unmatched junction nucleotides: 2. The CDR3 loop spans 14 amino acids.

This clone has ten or more counts. The V call is TRBV7-2, the J call TRBJ2-7; 7 bases align to TRBD1. This CDR3 spans 15 amino acids. The germline V gene encodes CDR1 SGHTA and CDR2 FQGNSA. V gave up 4 bases and J gave up 0 bases; unmatched junction bases: 6. For the CDR3, the DNA is TGTGCCAGCAGCTCGACAGGGCTCAGCTCCTACGAGCAGTACTTC. This encodes CASSSTGLSSYEQYF.

This chain uses TRBV18 with TRBJ1-2; TRBD1 matches at 7 bases. Germline assignment: CDR1 KGHSH and CDR2 LQKENI. J lost 2 bases, V lost 3 bases, and 9 bases had no gene match. CDR3 length: 16 amino acids. Here the CDR3 reads CASSPPAGGRNYGYTF. As DNA, the CDR3 is TGTGCCAGCTCACCTCCCGCAGGGGGTCGAAACTATGGCTACACCTTC.

The chain has TRBV12-5 and TRBJ2-7, with D possibly matching TRBD1 (6 bases). V was pared by 1 base and J by 3 bases, with 13 bases between. Germline V CDR1 and CDR2: LGHNT, FRNRAP. CDR3 length: 15 residues. The CDR3 protein is CASGLGPGEIYEQYF. The CDR3 nucleotides read TGTGCTAGTGGTTTGGGACCAGGGGAAATCTACGAGCAGTACTTC. The variable domain in full, with the rest retrieved from reference TRBV12-5 and TRBJ2-7, is DARVTQTPRHKVTEMGQEVTMRCQPILGHNTVFWYRQTMMQGLELLAYFRNRAPLDDSGMPKDRFSAEMPDATLATLKIQPSEPRDSAVYFCASGLGPGEIYEQYFGPGTRLTVT.

V gene TRBV19 combines with J gene TRBJ2-6; possible D gene TRBD2, 6 bases. The CDR3 contains 18 residues. CDR1 is LNHDA, CDR2 SQIVND, per germline (reference sequence). Trimming pared 5 bases from V and 4 bases from J, leaving 21 bases between. This CDR3 reads CASSLPGLLLLGANVLTF. CDR3 DNA sequence: TGTGCCAGTAGTTTACCGGGACTTTTACTTCTGGGGGCCAACGTCCTGACTTTC.

The rearrangement joins TRBV10-1 to TRBJ2-1; TRBD2 matches 15 bases. The CDR3 loop spans 19 amino acids. The junction had 9 bases not matched to a gene; V was cut back by 5 bases and J by 1 base. Germline CDR1 WNHNN, CDR2 SYGVQD (reference sequence). The CDR3 region is CASSPNVGTSGGSYNEQFF. DNA of the CDR3: TGCGCCAGCAGTCCTAACGTAGGGACTAGCGGGGGGTCCTACAATGAGCAGTTCTTC.